This TCR beta chain was sequenced in a study of radiation and T cells in renal cell carcinoma. A note on this clone: The antigen remains undetermined.

Time point specified: blood 4 weeks post-SBRT, at nephrectomy. The treatment: 15 Gy SBRT to primary tumor, nephrectomy 4 weeks later. Nephrectomy followed 15 Gy stereotactic body radiation by 4 weeks. Serial blood draws occurred at baseline and 2 and 4 weeks post-SBRT. This renal cell carcinoma was of the clear cell type. General observations from the study: Top tumor clonotypes rose in blood 2 weeks post-radiation, then contracted.

This CDR3 has 15 residues. V lost 2 bases, J lost 5 bases, and 6 bases stayed unmatched. Germline V lookup: CDR1 SGHTA, CDR2 FQGNSA. Using immunoSEQ multiplex PCR, the repertoire was profiled, and TCRdb retains in-frame clones only, with some absent. Here the sample spans about 73,000 clones, 70% to 90% being singletons. This clonotype originated in a woman aged 55-70 years with renal cell carcinoma. The chain is built from TRBV7-2 and TRBJ2-3; 8 bases agree with TRBD2. Sequencing was performed on blood, taken from a patient whose treatment included radiotherapy and nephrectomy. In DNA, the CDR3 is TGTGCCAGCAGCTTATTTGCGGGAGGTGGAGATACGCAGTATTTT. It yields the protein CASSLFAGGGDTQYF.